A selection of T cell receptor beta chains follows, all from one sample in a study of T cells after posttransplantation cyclophosphamide. Assay: immunoSEQ multiplex PCR; the TCRdb copy retains only in-frame clones and omits some. The sample is made up of approximately 35,000 clones, none counted only once. Sequencing was performed on PBMCs. These receptors came from a girl between 5 and 17 years old in good health, CMV-negative, and a related stem cell transplant donor. Both conserved end residues are part of each CDR3. The order of the fields is J gene, D gene, V gene, clone size, CDR3 DNA, CDR3 protein. A D gene is named only where the DNA matches it firmly. Expanded clones get a size class; other rows say once, few or many, or leave the size out.

TRBJ2-6 NA TRBV27 few TGTGCCAGCTCGACCCCCAGGGCCGGGGCCAACGTCCTGACTTTC CASSTPRAGANVLTF
TRBJ2-3 TRBD2 TRBV6-4 NA TGTGCCAGCAGTGCTAGCGGGGGGGCGACAGATACGCAGTATTTT CASSASGGATDTQYF
TRBJ2-7 NA TRBV21-1 NA TGTGCCAGCAGCAAAGCTTCGGGACTACTTCGTGTCCAGCAGTACTTC CASSKASGLLRVQQYF
TRBJ2-1 NA TRBV7-8 NA TGTGCCAGCAGCTCCCCCTATAGCTCCTACAATGAGCAGTTCTTC CASSSPYSSYNEQFF
TRBJ2-3 NA TRBV28 NA TGTGCCAGCAGTTTAACCGGTTTGAGCACAGATACGCAGTATTTT CASSLTGLSTDTQYF
TRBJ2-2 TRBD1 TRBV5-4 many TGTGCCAGCAGCTTCACAGGGGGTGGGACCGGGGAGCTGTTTTTT CASSFTGGGTGELFF
TRBJ2-2 NA TRBV6-1 many TGTGCCAGCAAGATCTACTTCGGCGGTTCCGGGGAGCTGTTTTTT CASKIYFGGSGELFF
TRBJ1-2 NA TRBV21-1 many TGTGCCAGCACCGACCTTTACAGTGGCAGCCTGATTGGCTACACCTTC CASTDLYSGSLIGYTF
TRBJ2-3 TRBD2 TRBV11-3 many TGTGCCAGCAGCTTAGCTAGCGGGGGAACAGATACGCAGTATTTT CASSLASGGTDTQYF
TRBJ2-3 TRBD2 TRBV5-4 few TGTGCCAGCAGCTTGGCGGAGAAAAAGGGCGGGAGCCCAGATACGCAGTATTTT CASSLAEKKGGSPDTQYF
TRBJ2-5 NA TRBV4-1 many TGCGCCAGCAGCCGTACTAGCCCACAAGAGACCCAGTACTTC CASSRTSPQETQYF
TRBJ2-1 NA TRBV6-6 many TGTGCCAGCAGTCGGGTAGTTCAGGGGAATGAGCAGTTCTTC CASSRVVQGNEQFF
TRBJ1-1 NA TRBV19 many TGTGCCAGTAGTATGACATTCACTGAAGCTTTCTTT CASSMTFTEAFF
TRBJ2-1 NA TRBV10-1 NA TGCGCCAGCAGTGACCAGGGGGGATACTACAATGAGCAGTTCTTC CASSDQGGYYNEQFF
TRBJ2-1 NA TRBV29-1 few TGCAGCGTTGAAGGAAGACAGGGAGGCTACAATGAGCAGTTCTTC CSVEGRQGGYNEQFF
TRBJ1-5 NA TRBV19 many TGTGCCAGTCGCGGACAAGGCAATCAGCCCCAGCATTTT CASRGQGNQPQHF
TRBJ2-7 NA TRBV7-8 NA TGCGCCAGCAGCTTAGGCTCCTACTGGGAGCAGTACTTC CASSLGSYWEQYF
TRBJ2-7 TRBD2 TRBV7-9 many TGTGCCAGCAGCTCGACTAGCGGGAGGGCCGGTAACGAGCAGTACTTC CASSSTSGRAGNEQYF
TRBJ2-5 TRBD2 TRBV6-6 many TGTGCCAGCAGGAGGACTAGCGGGAGGGAAGAGACCCAGTACTTC CASRRTSGREETQYF
TRBJ2-5 NA TRBV9 few TGTGCCAGCAGCGTAGTCTCATCGGGTCTCGCGGGGGAGACCCAGTACTTC CASSVVSSGLAGETQYF
TRBJ2-5 NA TRBV7-9 many TGTGCCAGCACTCCTATGGAGACCCAGTACTTC CASTPMETQYF
TRBJ1-2 TRBD1 TRBV5-1 few TGCGCCAGCAGCTTGAGGACAGGGGAAGGCTACACCTTC CASSLRTGEGYTF
TRBJ2-1 TRBD2 TRBV27 many TGTGCCAGCAGTACTAGCGGACTCTCCTACAATGAGCAGTTCTTC CASSTSGLSYNEQFF
TRBJ1-2 NA TRBV16 few TGTGCCAGCAGCCAATCTGGGGAGGCTAGCCATGGCTACACCTTC CASSQSGEASHGYTF
TRBJ1-1 NA TRBV5-1 many TGCGCCAGCAGCGGAGGGGCAGGGTGGACTGAAGCTTTCTTT CASSGGAGWTEAFF
TRBJ2-1 NA TRBV11-2 many TGTGCCAGCAGCTTAGTAGGGGCTAGCAATGAGCAGTTCTTC CASSLVGASNEQFF
TRBJ2-2 NA TRBV11-2 many TGTGCCAGCAGCTTAAGGGGAACCGGGGAGCTGTTTTTT CASSLRGTGELFF